This TCR beta chain appears in the sequencing data of a study of control samples from healthy donors and cancer patients. Profiled with immunoSEQ multiplex PCR; TCRdb holds only in-frame clones, not every one. This table holds 130,000 to 150,000 clones, around 85% found once. The specimen was blood. The origin of this receptor is a woman aged 25 to 45 in good health.

Written as DNA, the CDR3 is TGTGCCGCTATGGAGGCGAGCACAGATACGCAGTATTTT. Translation gives CAAMEASTDTQYF. V usage is TRBV15 and J usage is TRBJ2-3; D is perhaps TRBD2 (5 bases). With 11 bases removed from V and 0 bases from J, the gap between germline ends came to 12 bases. The CDR3 length is 13 residues. Germline values: CDR1 LNHNV, CDR2 YYDKDF (reference sequence).